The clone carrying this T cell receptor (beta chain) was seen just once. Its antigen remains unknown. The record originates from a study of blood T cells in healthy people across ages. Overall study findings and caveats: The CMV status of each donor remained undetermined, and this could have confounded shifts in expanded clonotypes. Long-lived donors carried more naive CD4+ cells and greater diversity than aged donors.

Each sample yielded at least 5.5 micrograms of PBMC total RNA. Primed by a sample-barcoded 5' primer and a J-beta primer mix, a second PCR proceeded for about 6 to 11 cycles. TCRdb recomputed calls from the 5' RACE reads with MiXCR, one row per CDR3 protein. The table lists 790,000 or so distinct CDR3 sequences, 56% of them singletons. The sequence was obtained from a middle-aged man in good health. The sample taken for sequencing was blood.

CDR3 sequence: CASSANTATNEKLFF. CDR3 nucleotide sequence: TGCGCCAGCAGCGCAAACACTGCAACTAATGAAAAACTGTTTTTT. The V call is TRBV5-1, the J call TRBJ1-4; D not certain. V dropped 4 bases and J dropped 0 bases, with 10 bases sitting between them. This CDR3 is built from 15 residues. Germline lookup yields CDR1 SGHRS and CDR2 YFSETQ. The variable domain in full, with the rest retrieved from reference TRBV5-1 and TRBJ1-4, is KAGVTQTPRYLIKTRGQQVTLSCSPISGHRSVSWYQQTPGQGLQFLFEYFSETQRNKGNFPGRFSGRQFSNSRSEMNVSTLELGDSALYLCASSANTATNEKLFFGSGTQLSVL.